The 14 T cell receptor beta chains presented below share a single source sample, sequenced in a study of T cell repertoires in cytomegalovirus infection. TCRdb used MiXCR to reprocess the reads, holding one entry per CDR3 protein. The repertoire holds hundreds of thousands of distinct CDR3 sequences, with more than 40% as singletons. For these TCRs, the target antigens are not known. Source: cultured PBMCs, taken from culture after CMV antigen stimulation. Receptors originate from a human donor in good health (CMV status not recorded). Some clones in this sample may be carry-over from other donors' samples.

The chain joins TRBV6-2 or TRBV6-3 to TRBJ1-4; TRBD1 matches 8 bases. The germline V gene has CDR1 MNHEY and CDR2 SVGEGT. The CDR3 totals 15 residues. After removal of 2 bases from V and 5 bases from J, the junction contained 4 bases not matched to a gene. The DNA of the CDR3 is TGTGCCAGCAGTTACCTGGACAGGGTGAATGAAAAACTGTTTTTT. It yields the protein CASSYLDRVNEKLFF.

The chain is built from TRBV6-1 and TRBJ2-7; 12 positions match TRBD2. The CDR3 has 15 residues. Germline values: CDR1 MNHNS, CDR2 SASEGT. Trimming cost V 2 bases and J 3 bases; bases outside gene matches: 2. In nucleotides, the CDR3 is TGTGCCAGCAGTGAACTAGCGGGGGGGTTCTACGAGCAGTACTTC. Its translation is CASSELAGGFYEQYF.

The chain employs TRBV7-6 and TRBJ2-1; D might be TRBD1 or TRBD2, each matching 5 bases. The CDR3 is made up of 15 amino acids. Trimming stripped 5 bases from V and 5 bases from J, with 16 bases between. Germline V gene data show CDR1 as SGHVS and CDR2 as FNYEAQ. The CDR3 reads CASSRPLGVHNEQFF. CDR3 in DNA: TGTGCCAGCAGCAGACCCCTGGGGGTACACAATGAGCAGTTCTTC.

This clonotype was seen a handful of times. The rearrangement links TRBV5-6 to TRBJ2-1; TRBD2 is a possible D gene (5 bases). The ends were cut back, 0 bases at V and 6 bases at J, with 13 bases in the middle. CDR1 and CDR2 (germline): SGHDT, YYEEEE. This CDR3 spans 15 amino acids. The CDR3 reads CASSLAKTGFNEQFF. DNA for the CDR3: TGTGCCAGCAGCTTGGCGAAAACGGGGTTCAATGAGCAGTTCTTC.

This clonotype was seen only a few times. This sequence joins TRBV6-1 and TRBJ2-7; 8 positions agree with TRBD2. This CDR3 contains 15 residues. V was pared by 7 bases and J by 7 bases, with 15 bases of the junction left unmatched. Germline V CDR1 and CDR2: MNHNS, SASEGT. The chain's CDR3 is CASTSYPTSAGEQYF. The CDR3 region has the DNA TGTGCCAGCACTTCCTACCCGACTAGCGCGGGAGAGCAGTACTTC.

This chain links TRBV20-1 with TRBJ2-3, with D possibly being TRBD2 (6 bases). CDR3 length: 14 residues. Germline CDR1 reads DFQATT; CDR2 reads SNEGSKA (reference sequence). V was shortened by 2 bases and J by 2 bases, with 11 bases between the two germline ends. CDR3 sequence reads: CSARRWDSTDTQYF. CDR3 bases: TGCAGTGCTAGACGATGGGACTCCACAGATACGCAGTATTTT.

The rearrangement uses TRBV4-1 and TRBJ2-1; D may be TRBD1 (6 bases). CDR3 length: 13 residues. V dropped 3 bases and J dropped 8 bases, with 11 bases sitting between them. Germline assignment: CDR1 MGHRA and CDR2 YSYEKL. CDR3 coding DNA: TGCGCCAGCAGCCAGACCGCAGGGGATGAGCAGTTCTTC. Encoded protein: CASSQTAGDEQFF.

This clonotype showed up just a few times. The V and J genes are TRBV6-1 and TRBJ1-6, with D unresolved. The CDR3 sequence is 14 residues long. Germline V gives CDR1 MNHNS, CDR2 SASEGT. Trimming pared 1 base from V and 6 bases from J, leaving 7 bases between. CDR3 DNA: TGTGCCAGCAGTGAAGTGGGCAGTAATTCACCCCTCCACTTT. This gives the protein CASSEVGSNSPLHF.

The chain combines TRBV20-1 with TRBJ2-1, with TRBD2 matching over 7 bases. Germline V gene lookup returns CDR1 DFQATT and CDR2 SNEGSKA (reference sequence). V lost 4 bases to trimming and J lost 1 base; unmatched junction nucleotides: 22. This CDR3 spans 20 amino acids. CDR3 sequence (DNA): TGCAGTGCTATATATCCTTCGGCGGGAGACCTGTGGGCATCCTACAATGAGCAGTTCTTC. Translating it yields CSAIYPSAGDLWASYNEQFF.

The rearrangement joins TRBV2 to TRBJ1-5; no definite D call. Germline CDR1 reads SNHLY; CDR2 reads FYNNEI. This CDR3 is 14 amino acids long. The ends were cut back, 0 bases at V and 9 bases at J, with 12 bases in the middle. The CDR3 is CASSEALARGPQHF. CDR3 DNA: TGTGCCAGCAGTGAAGCGCTTGCCCGGGGGCCCCAGCATTTT.

J is TRBJ1-5 and V is TRBV7-2, with no clear D. The CDR3 runs 9 residues. V lost 10 bases and J 6 bases, leaving 4 bases between the germline ends. Germline V gives CDR1 SGHTA, CDR2 FQGNSA. CDR3 residues: CATGQPQHF. Written as DNA, the CDR3 is TGTGCCACGGGTCAGCCCCAGCATTTT.

This clonotype showed up just once. This chain connects TRBV7-2 to TRBJ2-5; possibly TRBD1 for D (5 bases). CDR1 SGHTA and CDR2 FQGNSA come from the germline V gene. The CDR3 covers 14 residues. Trimming removed 5 bases from V and 5 bases from J, with 15 bases in between. For the CDR3, the DNA is TGTGCCAGCAGCCAATCAGGGCGCAGTGAGACCCAGTACTTC. It codes for CASSQSGRSETQYF.

This clonotype was recorded a few times. The J gene is TRBJ2-6, the V gene TRBV28; D possibly corresponds to TRBD2 (7 bases). This CDR3 region has 16 residues. Looked up from germline, CDR1 is MDHEN and CDR2 is SYDVKM. V was clipped by 3 bases and J by 3 bases, with 12 bases between them. This CDR3 is CASSFAGASGANVLTF. For the CDR3, the DNA is TGTGCCAGCAGTTTCGCGGGGGCGAGTGGGGCCAACGTCCTGACTTTC.

This clonotype came up a few times. The rearrangement joins TRBV7-2 to TRBJ1-5; D is ambiguous. This CDR3 comprises 15 residues. CDR1 is SGHTA and CDR2 is FQGNSA in the germline V gene. V shed 5 bases and J shed 3 bases, with 14 bases lying between them. The chain's CDR3 is CASSPGSVLNQPQHF. In DNA form, the CDR3 reads TGTGCCAGCAGCCCGGGGTCGGTCCTCAATCAGCCCCAGCATTTT. Supplemented by reference TRBV7-2 and TRBJ1-5, the full variable domain reads GAGVSQSPSNKVTEKGKDVELRCDPISGHTALYWYRQSLGQGLEFLIYFQGNSAPDKSGLPSDRFSAERTGGSVSTLTIQRTQQEDSAVYLCASSPGSVLNQPQHFGDGTRLSIL.